This T cell receptor (beta chain) was identified during a study of T cells in Graves' hyperthyroidism and ophthalmopathy. Amplification of TCR beta CDR3 regions was performed using RNA transcripts as template. The HTBI primer set drove a first-round RT-PCR of the TCR CDR3. MiXCR, run by TCRdb on the multiplex PCR reads, gives a single entry per CDR3 protein. The sample lists 75,000 to 100,000 distinct CDR3 sequences, 35% to 45% occurring once. Study observations and caveats: Separation of ophthalmopathy from stable hyperthyroidism was achieved by a 13 V-J model. Most expanded thyroid clonotypes above 0.001 recurred in blood.

Germline V CDR1 and CDR2: SGHAT, FQNNGV. The germline V and J ends were trimmed by 5 bases and 0 bases, with 11 bases remaining between them. The CDR3 spans 15 residues. Points on this clonotype: The antigen is unknown.

The sequence was collected from a woman aged 25 to 39 with Graves' hyperthyroidism. The sequencing sample was made of peripheral blood or thyroid tissue (not recorded which). The chain joins TRBV11-2 to TRBJ1-3; D uncertain. CDR3 sequence: CASSQATYSGNTIYF. The CDR3 DNA sequence: TGTGCCAGCAGCCAGGCGACCTACTCTGGAAACACCATATATTTT. Based on the CDR3 plus reference TRBV11-2 and TRBJ1-3, the full variable domain is EAGVAQSPRYKIIEKRQSVAFWCNPISGHATLYWYQQILGQGPKLLIQFQNNGVVDDSQLPKDRFSAERLKGVDSTLKIQPAKLEDSAVYLCASSQATYSGNTIYFGEGSWLTVV.